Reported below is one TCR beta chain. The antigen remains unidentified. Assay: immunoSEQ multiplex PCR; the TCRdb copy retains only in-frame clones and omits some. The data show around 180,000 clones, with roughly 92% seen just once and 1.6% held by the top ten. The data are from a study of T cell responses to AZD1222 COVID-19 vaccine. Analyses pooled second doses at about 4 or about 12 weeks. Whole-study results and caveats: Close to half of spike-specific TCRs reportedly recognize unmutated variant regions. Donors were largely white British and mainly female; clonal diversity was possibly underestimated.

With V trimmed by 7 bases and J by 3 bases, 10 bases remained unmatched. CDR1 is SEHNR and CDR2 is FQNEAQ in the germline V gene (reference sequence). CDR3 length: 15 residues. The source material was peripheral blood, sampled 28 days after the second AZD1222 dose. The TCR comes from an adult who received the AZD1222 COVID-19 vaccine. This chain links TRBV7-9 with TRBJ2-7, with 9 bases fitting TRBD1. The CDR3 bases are TGTGCCAGCATCAACACCGGGACAGGGTACTACGAGCAGTACTTC. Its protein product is CASINTGTGYYEQYF.